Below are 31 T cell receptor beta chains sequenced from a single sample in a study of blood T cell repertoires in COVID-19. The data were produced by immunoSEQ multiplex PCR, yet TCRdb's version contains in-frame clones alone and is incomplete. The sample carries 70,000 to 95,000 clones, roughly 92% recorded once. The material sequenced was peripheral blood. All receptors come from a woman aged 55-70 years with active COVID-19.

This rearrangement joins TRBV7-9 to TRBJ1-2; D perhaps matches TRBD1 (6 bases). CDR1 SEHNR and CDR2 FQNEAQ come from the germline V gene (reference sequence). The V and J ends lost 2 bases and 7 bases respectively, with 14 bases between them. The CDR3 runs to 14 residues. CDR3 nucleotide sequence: TGTGCCAGCAGCTTAAGACAGGCGAACGGTGGCTACACCTTC. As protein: CASSLRQANGGYTF.

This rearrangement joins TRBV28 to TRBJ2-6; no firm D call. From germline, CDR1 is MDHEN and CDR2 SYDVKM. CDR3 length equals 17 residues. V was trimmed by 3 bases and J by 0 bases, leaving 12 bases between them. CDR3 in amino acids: CASSFIGGNSGANVLTF. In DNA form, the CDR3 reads TGTGCCAGCAGTTTTATTGGCGGTAACTCTGGGGCCAACGTCCTGACTTTC. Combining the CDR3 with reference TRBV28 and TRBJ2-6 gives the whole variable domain DVKVTQSSRYLVKRTGEKVFLECVQDMDHENMFWYRQDPGLGLRLIYFSYDVKMKEKGDIPEGYSVSREKKERFSLILESASTNQTSMYLCASSFIGGNSGANVLTFGAGSRLTVL.

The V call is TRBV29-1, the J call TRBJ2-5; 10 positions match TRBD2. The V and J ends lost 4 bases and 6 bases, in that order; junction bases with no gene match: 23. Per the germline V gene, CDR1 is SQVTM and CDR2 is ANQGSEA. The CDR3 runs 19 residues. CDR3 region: CSVGSSGRPPVPYVKTQYF. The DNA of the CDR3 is TGCAGCGTTGGTAGTAGCGGGAGGCCGCCAGTCCCATATGTGAAGACCCAGTACTTC.

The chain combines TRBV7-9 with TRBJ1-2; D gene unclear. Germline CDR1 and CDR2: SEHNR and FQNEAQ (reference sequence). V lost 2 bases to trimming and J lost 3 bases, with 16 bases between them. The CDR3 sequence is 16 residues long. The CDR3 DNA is TGTGCCAGCAGCTTACTTTGGTCGGGGTGGGACTATGGCTACACCTTC. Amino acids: CASSLLWSGWDYGYTF.

In DNA, the CDR3 is TGTGCCAGCAGCTTGACGAGCGGGAGTTCTTACAATGAGCAGTTCTTC. Amino acid sequence: CASSLTSGSSYNEQFF. V and J are TRBV9 and TRBJ2-1; 8 nucleotides line up with TRBD2. CDR3 length: 16 residues. Germline V gene sequence: CDR1 SGDLS, CDR2 YYNGEE. Germline trimming cut 4 bases from V and 4 bases from J; bases unmatched to any gene: 10. Full variable domain (outside the CDR3, taken from reference TRBV9 and TRBJ2-1): DSGVTQTPKHLITATGQRVTLRCSPRSGDLSVYWYQQSLDQGLQFLIQYYNGEERAKGNILERFSAQQFPDLHSELNLSSLELGDSALYFCASSLTSGSSYNEQFFGPGTRLTVL.

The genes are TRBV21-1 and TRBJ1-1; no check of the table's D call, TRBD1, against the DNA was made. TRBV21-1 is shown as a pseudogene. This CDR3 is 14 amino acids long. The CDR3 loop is CASSLFRHYTEAFF. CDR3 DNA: TGTGCCAGCAGCTTATTTAGACACTACACTGAAGCTTTCTTT.

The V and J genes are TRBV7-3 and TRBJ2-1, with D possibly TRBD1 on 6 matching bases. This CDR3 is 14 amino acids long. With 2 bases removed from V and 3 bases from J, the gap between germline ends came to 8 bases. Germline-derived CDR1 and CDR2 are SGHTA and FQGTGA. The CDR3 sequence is CASSLQGNYNEQFF. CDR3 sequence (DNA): TGTGCCAGCAGCTTACAGGGGAACTACAATGAGCAGTTCTTC.

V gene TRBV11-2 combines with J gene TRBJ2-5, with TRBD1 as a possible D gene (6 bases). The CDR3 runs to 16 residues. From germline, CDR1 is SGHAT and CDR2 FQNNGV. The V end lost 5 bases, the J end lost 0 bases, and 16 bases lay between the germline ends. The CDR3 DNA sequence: TGTGCCAGCAGCCCCCGGGGCAGGGGCTACCAAGAGACCCAGTACTTC. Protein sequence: CASSPRGRGYQETQYF.

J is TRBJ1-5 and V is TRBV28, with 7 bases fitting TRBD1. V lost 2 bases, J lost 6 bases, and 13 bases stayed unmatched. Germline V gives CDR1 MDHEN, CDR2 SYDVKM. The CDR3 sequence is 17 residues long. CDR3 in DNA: TGTGCCAGCAGTTTAGCCGGATGGCAGGGGGAAAGTCAGCCCCAGCATTTT. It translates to CASSLAGWQGESQPQHF.

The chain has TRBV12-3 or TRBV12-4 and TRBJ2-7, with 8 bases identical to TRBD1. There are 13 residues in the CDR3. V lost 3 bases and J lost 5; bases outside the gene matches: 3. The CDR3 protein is CASSFQDRDEQYF. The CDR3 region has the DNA TGTGCCAGCAGTTTCCAGGACAGGGACGAGCAGTACTTC.

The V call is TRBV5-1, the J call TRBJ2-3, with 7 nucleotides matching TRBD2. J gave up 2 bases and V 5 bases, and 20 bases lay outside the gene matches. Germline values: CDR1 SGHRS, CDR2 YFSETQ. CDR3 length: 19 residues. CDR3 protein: CASRPRRGRAGSSTDTQYF. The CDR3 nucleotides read TGCGCCAGCAGACCTAGGCGAGGACGAGCGGGGAGCTCCACAGATACGCAGTATTTT.

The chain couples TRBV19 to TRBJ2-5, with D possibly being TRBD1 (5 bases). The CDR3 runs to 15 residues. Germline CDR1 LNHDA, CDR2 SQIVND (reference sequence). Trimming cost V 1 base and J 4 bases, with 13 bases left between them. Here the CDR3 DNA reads TGTGCCAGTAGTATAGGGGGCCAGGTATCAGAGACCCAGTACTTC. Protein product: CASSIGGQVSETQYF.

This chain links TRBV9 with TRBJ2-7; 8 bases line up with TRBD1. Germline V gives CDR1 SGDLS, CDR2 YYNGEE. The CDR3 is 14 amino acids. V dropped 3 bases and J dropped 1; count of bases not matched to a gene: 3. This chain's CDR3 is CASSEGQASYEQYF. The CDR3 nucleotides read TGTGCCAGCAGCGAGGGACAGGCTTCCTACGAGCAGTACTTC. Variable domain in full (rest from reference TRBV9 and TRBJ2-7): DSGVTQTPKHLITATGQRVTLRCSPRSGDLSVYWYQQSLDQGLQFLIQYYNGEERAKGNILERFSAQQFPDLHSELNLSSLELGDSALYFCASSEGQASYEQYFGPGTRLTVT.

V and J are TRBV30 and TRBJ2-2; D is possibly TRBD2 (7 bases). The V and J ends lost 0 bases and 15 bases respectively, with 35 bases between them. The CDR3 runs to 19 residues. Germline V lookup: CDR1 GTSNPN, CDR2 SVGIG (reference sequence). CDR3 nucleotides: TGTGCCTGGAGTGTTCCGGGGAGGGGGGGTGACGGGGGACCGTTCCGGTTGTTTTTT. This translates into CAWSVPGRGGDGGPFRLFF. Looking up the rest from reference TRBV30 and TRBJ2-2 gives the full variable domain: SQTIHQWPATLVQPVGSPLSLECTVEGTSNPNLYWYRQAAGRGLQLLFYSVGIGQISSEVPQNLSASRPQDRQFILSSKKLLLSDSGFYLCAWSVPGRGGDGGPFRLFFGEGSRLTVL.

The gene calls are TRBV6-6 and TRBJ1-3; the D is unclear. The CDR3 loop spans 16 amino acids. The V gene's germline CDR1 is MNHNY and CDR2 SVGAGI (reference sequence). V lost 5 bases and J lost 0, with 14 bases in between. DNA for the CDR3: TGTGCCAGCAGTCACGAGGGCAGCCGCTCTGGAAACACCATATATTTT. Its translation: CASSHEGSRSGNTIYF.

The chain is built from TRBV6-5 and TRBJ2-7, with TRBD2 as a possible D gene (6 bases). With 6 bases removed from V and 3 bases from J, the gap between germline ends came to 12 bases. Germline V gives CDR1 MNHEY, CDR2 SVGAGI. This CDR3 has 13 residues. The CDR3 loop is CASSRESHYEQYF. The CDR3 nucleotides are TGTGCCAGCAGCCGGGAGTCCCACTACGAGCAGTACTTC.

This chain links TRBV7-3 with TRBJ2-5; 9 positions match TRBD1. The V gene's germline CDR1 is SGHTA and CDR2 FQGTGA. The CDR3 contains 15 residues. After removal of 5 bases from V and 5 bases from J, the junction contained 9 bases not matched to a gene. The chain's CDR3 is CASSKTTGGLETQYF. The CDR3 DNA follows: TGTGCCAGCAGCAAAACGACAGGGGGGCTCGAGACCCAGTACTTC.

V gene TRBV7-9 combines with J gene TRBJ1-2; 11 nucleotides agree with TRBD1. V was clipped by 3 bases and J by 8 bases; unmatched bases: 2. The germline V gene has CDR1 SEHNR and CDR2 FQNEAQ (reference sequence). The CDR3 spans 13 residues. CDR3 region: CASSFGTGGGYTF. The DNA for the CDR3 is TGTGCCAGCAGCTTTGGGACAGGGGGAGGCTACACCTTC.

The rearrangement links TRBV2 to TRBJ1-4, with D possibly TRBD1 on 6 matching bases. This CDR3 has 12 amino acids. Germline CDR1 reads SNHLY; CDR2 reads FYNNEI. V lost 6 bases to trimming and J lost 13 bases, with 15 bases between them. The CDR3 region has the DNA TGTGCCAGCAGGGCGACAGGTCGTCGACTGTTTTTT. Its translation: CASRATGRRLFF.

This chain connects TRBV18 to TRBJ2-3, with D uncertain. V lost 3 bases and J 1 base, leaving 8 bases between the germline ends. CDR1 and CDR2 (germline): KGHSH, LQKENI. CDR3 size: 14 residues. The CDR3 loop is CASSPTQGTDTQYF. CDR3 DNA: TGTGCCAGCTCACCCACTCAGGGCACAGATACGCAGTATTTT.

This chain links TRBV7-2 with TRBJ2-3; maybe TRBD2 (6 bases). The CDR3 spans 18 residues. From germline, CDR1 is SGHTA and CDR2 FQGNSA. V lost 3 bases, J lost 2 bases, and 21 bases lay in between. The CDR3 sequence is CASSFNGEGRGFTDTQYF. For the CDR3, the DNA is TGTGCCAGCAGCTTTAATGGAGAGGGGCGGGGCTTCACAGATACGCAGTATTTT.

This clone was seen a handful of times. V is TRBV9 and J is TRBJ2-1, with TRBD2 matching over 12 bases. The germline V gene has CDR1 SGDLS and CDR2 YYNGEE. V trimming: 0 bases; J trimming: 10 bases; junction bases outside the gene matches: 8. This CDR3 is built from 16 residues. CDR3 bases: TGTGCCAGCAGCGTAGCTCTAGCGGGAGGGCCGGGAGAGCAGTTCTTC. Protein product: CASSVALAGGPGEQFF.

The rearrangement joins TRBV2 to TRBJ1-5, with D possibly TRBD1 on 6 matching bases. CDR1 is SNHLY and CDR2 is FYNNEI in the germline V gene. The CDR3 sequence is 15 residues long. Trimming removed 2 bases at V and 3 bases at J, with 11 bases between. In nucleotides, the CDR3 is TGTGCCAGCAGTGAAAGGAACAGGGACAATCAGCCCCAGCATTTT. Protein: CASSERNRDNQPQHF.

In DNA, the CDR3 is TGTGCCAGCAGCCAGGAGGGACAGGGCCGCTACAATGAGCAGTTCTTC. Translated, it gives CASSQEGQGRYNEQFF. V and J are TRBV3-1 (or the pseudogene TRBV3-2) and TRBJ2-1; 9 bases are shared with TRBD1. J was trimmed by 3 bases and V by 3 bases; bases with no gene match: 6. The length of the CDR3 is 16 residues. Germline CDR1 and CDR2: LGHDT and YNNKEL (reference sequence).

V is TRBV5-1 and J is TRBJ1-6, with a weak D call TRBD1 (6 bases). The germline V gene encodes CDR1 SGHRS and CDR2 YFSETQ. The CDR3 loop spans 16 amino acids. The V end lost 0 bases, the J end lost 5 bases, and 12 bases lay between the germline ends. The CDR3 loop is CASSLGQGSDNSPLHF. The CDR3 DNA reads TGCGCCAGCAGCTTGGGGCAGGGGTCAGATAATTCACCCCTCCACTTT.

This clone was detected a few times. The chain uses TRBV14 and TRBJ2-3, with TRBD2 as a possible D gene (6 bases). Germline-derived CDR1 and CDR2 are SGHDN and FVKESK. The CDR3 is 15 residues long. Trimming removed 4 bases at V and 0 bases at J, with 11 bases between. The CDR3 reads CASSLQLASTDTQYF. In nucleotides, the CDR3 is TGTGCCAGCAGCCTGCAACTAGCTAGCACAGATACGCAGTATTTT.

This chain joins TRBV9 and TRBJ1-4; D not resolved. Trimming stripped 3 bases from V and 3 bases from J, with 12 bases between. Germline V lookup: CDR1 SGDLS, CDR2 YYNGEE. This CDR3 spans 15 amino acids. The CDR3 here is CASSANLGSNEKLFF. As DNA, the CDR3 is TGTGCCAGCAGCGCAAACCTGGGCTCTAATGAAAAACTGTTTTTT.

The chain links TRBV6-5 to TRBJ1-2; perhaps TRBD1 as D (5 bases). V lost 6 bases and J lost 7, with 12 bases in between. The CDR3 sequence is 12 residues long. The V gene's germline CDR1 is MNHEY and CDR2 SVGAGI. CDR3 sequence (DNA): TGTGCCAGCAGGGAGGGGACGGGTGGCTACACCTTC. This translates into CASREGTGGYTF.

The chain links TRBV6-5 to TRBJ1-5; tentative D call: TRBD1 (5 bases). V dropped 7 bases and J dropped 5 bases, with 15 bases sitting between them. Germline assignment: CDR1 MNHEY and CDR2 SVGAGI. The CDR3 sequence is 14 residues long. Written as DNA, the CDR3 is TGTGCCAGCATTCAGGGCCCGTGGGATCAGCCCCAGCATTTT. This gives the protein CASIQGPWDQPQHF.

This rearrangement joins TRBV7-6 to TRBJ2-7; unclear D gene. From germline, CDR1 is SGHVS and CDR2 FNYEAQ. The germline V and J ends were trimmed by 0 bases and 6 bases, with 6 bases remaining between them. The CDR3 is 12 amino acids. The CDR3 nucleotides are TGTGCCAGCAGCTTAGCGCCCAGCGAGCAGTACTTC. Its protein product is CASSLAPSEQYF.

In DNA, the CDR3 is TGTGCCAGCTCACCATACGGAGGGCCGTCGGATACGCAGTATTTT. It codes for CASSPYGGPSDTQYF. The chain carries TRBV18 and TRBJ2-3; tentative D call: TRBD2 (6 bases). This CDR3 spans 15 amino acids. From germline, CDR1 is KGHSH and CDR2 LQKENI. The V and J ends lost 2 bases and 6 bases respectively, with 15 bases between them.